A single sample gave rise to the 5 T cell receptor beta chains below, sequenced in a study of spatial heterogeneity in lung cancer. Broader study findings: Mutation counts in tumors were tracked by counts of expanded intratumoral alpha and beta TCRs.

TCRdb reanalysed the 5' RACE reads using MiXCR and keeps one entry per CDR3 protein. The sample has 2,500 or so distinct CDR3 sequences, approximately 8.5% seen once. These receptors' antigens are unknown. Documented time point: sample taken at primary tumor resection. Sample: lung tumor tissue, taken at surgery. These receptors were obtained from a female donor with early-stage non-small cell lung cancer.

With regard to this clonotype: The junction does not match germline at one end; this may be a read error. V is TRBV5-1 and J is TRBJ2-2; no clear D. The germline V gene encodes CDR1 SGHRS and CDR2 YFSETQ. This CDR3 has 14 amino acids. The CDR3 bases are TGCGCCAGCAGCTTTGCCCCGAACGCCGGGGAGCTGTTTTTT. Protein sequence: CASSFAPNAGELFF.

By proportion, this clonotype is medium-sized. The chain is built from TRBV7-6 and TRBJ1-1; D call uncertain. Per the germline V gene, CDR1 is SGHVS and CDR2 is FNYEAQ. The CDR3 contains 15 residues. Trimming took 6 bases from V and 10 from J, leaving 24 bases between them. As DNA, the CDR3 is TGTGCCAGCAGTCTAGGGCCCAAGGGTTCCGCGGGAGCTTTCTTT. It specifies CASSLGPKGSAGAFF.

The genes are TRBV19 and TRBJ2-1; the D is unclear. The CDR3 loop spans 13 amino acids. The germline gives CDR1 LNHDA, CDR2 SQIVND (reference sequence). The ends were cut back, 2 bases at V and 4 bases at J, with 6 bases in the middle. The CDR3 reads CASSIQKYNEQFF. In DNA form, the CDR3 reads TGTGCCAGTAGTATACAAAAATACAATGAGCAGTTCTTC. Variable domain in full (rest from reference TRBV19 and TRBJ2-1): DGGITQSPKYLFRKEGQNVTLSCEQNLNHDAMYWYRQDPGQGLRLIYYSQIVNDFQKGDIAEGYSVSREKKESFPLTVTSAQKNPTAFYLCASSIQKYNEQFFGPGTRLTVL.

This clonotype was detected many times. The chain employs TRBV12-3 or TRBV12-4 and TRBJ2-1; D may be TRBD1 (5 bases). Trimming removed 6 bases at V and 7 bases at J, with 19 bases between. The CDR3 runs to 15 residues. CDR3 in amino acids: CASRLAGAHLNEQFF. For the CDR3, the DNA is TGTGCCAGCAGGTTGGCTGGGGCGCATTTGAATGAGCAGTTCTTC.

The genes are TRBV4-1 and TRBJ2-1; the D gene is possibly TRBD2 (5 bases). The CDR3 has 14 amino acids. Germline V lookup: CDR1 MGHRA, CDR2 YSYEKL. The V end lost 0 bases, the J end lost 8 bases, and 11 bases lay between the germline ends. In nucleotides, the CDR3 is TGCGCCAGCAGCCAAGAGGTAGCGAGGCATGAGCAGTTCTTC. Protein sequence: CASSQEVARHEQFF.